This T cell receptor (beta chain) was sequenced for a study of blood T cell repertoires in COVID-19. Study context: Sites in the United States, Italy and Spain provided acute and convalescent COVID-19 samples.

The V gene's germline CDR1 is SNHLY and CDR2 FYNNEI. The CDR3 runs 14 residues. The ends lost 7 bases at V and 4 bases at J; junction bases unmatched: 9. In the source study's methods: From reference gene primer amplification, estimates of nucleated cell counts were derived. Clones were sequenced by immunoSEQ multiplex PCR, and TCRdb holds only the in-frame ones, with some missing. The V and J calls and the clone size are those of that table, but D and trimming were determined from the DNA. The sample contains 90,000 to 100,000 clones, approximately 82% of which appear only once. The specimen was peripheral blood. The receptor's source is a man between 60 and 70 years old with acute or convalescent COVID-19. V usage is TRBV2 and J usage is TRBJ1-1, with 7 bases fitting TRBD1. CDR3 sequence: CASNRQGLGTEAFF. The CDR3 bases are TGTGCCAGCAATCGACAGGGCCTGGGCACTGAAGCTTTCTTT.